Given below is one T cell receptor (beta chain) in context. This sample was included in a study of OX40 agonist ivuxolimab in advanced cancers. Study in general: The patients received ivuxolimab by intravenous route every 2 weeks at 0.01 to 10 mg/kg.

The trim removed 5 bases at V and 7 bases at J, leaving 5 bases unmatched. This CDR3 region has 13 residues. Looked up from germline, CDR1 is MRHNA and CDR2 is SNTAGT. Sequencing used immunoSEQ multiplex PCR; TCRdb keeps in-frame clones, though not all of them. This sample has tens of thousands of clones, with less than 90% found just once. The material was CD4+ or CD8+ T cells sorted from blood, obtained in a trial of the OX40 agonist ivuxolimab. This clonotype originated in an adult with an advanced solid tumor such as melanoma, head and neck, liver or kidney cancer. V gene TRBV6-4 combines with J gene TRBJ2-4; 7 nucleotides agree with TRBD1. The CDR3 spells CASSTSRGNIQYF. The CDR3 coding sequence is TGTGCCAGCAGTACTTCCAGGGGGAACATTCAGTACTTC.